The 27 T cell receptor beta chains below were found in one sample sequenced in a study of radiation and T cells in renal cell carcinoma. Regarding time point: baseline pretreatment blood. Treatment given: 15 Gy SBRT to primary tumor, nephrectomy 4 weeks later. Here immunoSEQ multiplex PCR was the method, and the copy in TCRdb shows in-frame clones only, minus some. This table holds about 95,000 clones, 75% to 90% found once. Specimen: blood, collected from a patient whose treatment included radiotherapy and nephrectomy. The source of these receptors is a man over 45 with renal cell carcinoma.

The chain employs TRBV2 and TRBJ1-3; D may be TRBD1 (5 bases). This CDR3 comprises 13 residues. Germline V CDR1 and CDR2: SNHLY, FYNNEI. Trimming cost V 4 bases and J 8 bases, with 12 bases left between them. CDR3 region: CASSVGGEDTIYF. For the CDR3, the DNA is TGTGCCAGCAGTGTTGGAGGGGAGGACACCATATATTTT. Using reference TRBV2 and TRBJ1-3 for the parts outside the CDR3, the full variable domain is EPEVTQTPSHQVTQMGQEVILRCVPISNHLYFYWYRQILGQKVEFLVSFYNNEISEKSEIFDDQFSVERPDGSNFTLKIRSTKLEDSAMYFCASSVGGEDTIYFGEGSWLTVV.

The chain links TRBV2 to TRBJ2-3, with TRBD2 matching 15 bases. V dropped 6 bases and J dropped 1; count of bases not matched to a gene: 14. The CDR3 is 20 residues long. Germline loops: CDR1 SNHLY, CDR2 FYNNEI. The CDR3 spells CASRPGTSGGSSYGTDTQYF. In nucleotides, the CDR3 is TGTGCCAGCAGACCCGGGACTAGCGGGGGGTCCTCCTATGGCACAGATACGCAGTATTTT.

The chain couples TRBV2 to TRBJ2-7, with 11 bases aligning to TRBD1. The CDR3 consists of 14 residues. V was pared by 6 bases and J by 5 bases, with 6 bases of the junction left unmatched. CDR1 and CDR2 from the germline V gene are SNHLY and FYNNEI. CDR3 sequence reads: CASSVGQGGDEQYF. CDR3 sequence (DNA): TGTGCCAGCAGCGTGGGACAGGGGGGCGACGAGCAGTACTTC.

This clone was detected only a few times. CDR3 in DNA: TGTGCCAGCAGCCCGGATAGGGCTAGCGGGGGAGGTGAGCAGTTCTTC. It translates to CASSPDRASGGGEQFF. V and J are TRBV7-9 and TRBJ2-1; TRBD2 aligns across 10 bases. The V gene's germline CDR1 is SEHNR and CDR2 FQNEAQ (reference sequence). The J segment lost 9 bases and the V segment lost 5 bases, leaving 13 bases of the junction unmatched. This CDR3 is built from 16 residues. Together with reference TRBV7-9 and TRBJ2-1, the CDR3 gives the full variable domain: DTGVSQNPRHKITKRGQNVTFRCDPISEHNRLYWYRQTLGQGPEFLTYFQNEAQLEKSRLLSDRFSAERPKGSFSTLEIQRTEQGDSAMYLCASSPDRASGGGEQFFGPGTRLTVL.

The chain recombines TRBV5-1 with TRBJ2-2; 8 bases fit TRBD2. CDR3 length equals 14 residues. The J segment lost 3 bases and the V segment lost 7 bases, leaving 5 bases of the junction unmatched. Germline V gene data show CDR1 as SGHRS and CDR2 as YFSETQ. The CDR3 DNA sequence: TGCGCCAGCGGATCGGGGGGGCACACCGGGGAGCTGTTTTTT. Amino acid sequence: CASGSGGHTGELFF.

The chain combines TRBV28 with TRBJ2-3, with 8 bases identical to TRBD2. Trimming cost V 6 bases and J 1 base; bases outside gene matches: 12. The germline V gene encodes CDR1 MDHEN and CDR2 SYDVKM. There are 17 residues in the CDR3. CDR3 loop: CASSTSGRGGGTDTQYF. The CDR3 nucleotides are TGTGCCAGCAGCACTAGCGGCAGGGGAGGGGGCACAGATACGCAGTATTTT.

Note on this clone: The junction shows a germline mismatch at one end, possibly a read error. The chain joins TRBV30 to TRBJ2-3; TRBD1 might be the D (6 bases). Germline values: CDR1 GTSNPN, CDR2 SVGIG (reference sequence). The CDR3 covers 12 residues. The CDR3 here is CAWNRRTATQYF. In DNA, the CDR3 is TGTGCCTGGAACCGGAGGACAGCTACGCAGTATTTT.

V gene TRBV19 combines with J gene TRBJ1-2, with 8 bases identical to TRBD1. Germline-derived CDR1 and CDR2 are LNHDA and SQIVND (reference sequence). The CDR3 sequence is 17 residues long. J was trimmed by 4 bases and V by 3 bases; bases with no gene match: 13. The CDR3 nucleotides read TGTGCCAGTAGTATCACCTCGACAGGGGAAGTGAGCTATGGCTACACCTTC. Amino acid sequence: CASSITSTGEVSYGYTF.

V and J are TRBV27 and TRBJ2-3; 14 bases line up with TRBD2. The CDR3 has 18 amino acids. The V gene end was trimmed by 5 bases and the J gene end by 2 bases; junction bases not matched to a gene: 9. Germline V CDR1 and CDR2: MNHEY, SMNVEV (reference sequence). CDR3 coding DNA: TGTGCCAGCAGTCTTCAACCGGGACTAGCGGGAGCCACAGATACGCAGTATTTT. This translates into CASSLQPGLAGATDTQYF.

This chain uses TRBV19 with TRBJ2-7; possibly TRBD2 for D (5 bases). CDR1 is LNHDA, CDR2 SQIVND, per germline (reference sequence). V shed 6 bases and J shed 2 bases, with 11 bases lying between them. CDR3 length equals 13 residues. The CDR3 protein is CASSRSGAYEQYF. The CDR3 DNA is TGTGCCAGTAGCCGATCCGGGGCCTACGAGCAGTACTTC.

The chain uses TRBV5-1 and TRBJ2-3; perhaps TRBD1 as D (6 bases). Per germline, CDR1 SGHRS and CDR2 YFSETQ. The germline V and J ends were trimmed by 0 bases and 5 bases, with 10 bases remaining between them. The CDR3 loop spans 14 amino acids. Written as DNA, the CDR3 is TGCGCCAGCAGCTTGGCAGGGGACGGAGATACGCAGTATTTT. Amino acids: CASSLAGDGDTQYF.

This chain connects TRBV7-6 to TRBJ2-1; 9 nucleotides match TRBD2. The germline CDR1 and CDR2 sequences are SGHVS and FNYEAQ. V shed 1 base and J 0 bases; nucleotides not matched to a gene: 4. The CDR3 covers 17 residues. Written as DNA, the CDR3 is TGTGCCAGCAGCTTAGGGACTAGCGAAAGCTCCTACAATGAGCAGTTCTTC. This codes for CASSLGTSESSYNEQFF.

The chain combines TRBV2 with TRBJ1-2, with TRBD1 identical over 9 bases. The CDR3 has 15 residues. V trimming: 6 bases; J trimming: 2 bases; junction bases outside the gene matches: 7. Looked up from germline, CDR1 is SNHLY and CDR2 is FYNNEI. The CDR3 reads CASSAPGQGNYGYTF. The CDR3 DNA reads as TGTGCCAGCAGCGCTCCGGGACAGGGAAACTATGGCTACACCTTC.

CDR3 coding DNA: TGCGCCAGCAGACGACTAGCAGCTAGCACAGATACGCAGTATTTT. Translation: CASRRLAASTDTQYF. The rearrangement links TRBV5-1 to TRBJ2-3; 7 bases fit TRBD2. Germline assignment: CDR1 SGHRS and CDR2 YFSETQ. The CDR3 consists of 15 residues. V lost 5 bases, J lost 0 bases, and 6 bases stayed unmatched. Looking up the rest from reference TRBV5-1 and TRBJ2-3 gives the full variable domain: KAGVTQTPRYLIKTRGQQVTLSCSPISGHRSVSWYQQTPGQGLQFLFEYFSETQRNKGNFPGRFSGRQFSNSRSEMNVSTLELGDSALYLCASRRLAASTDTQYFGPGTRLTVL.

The rearrangement uses TRBV7-3 and TRBJ1-1, with D unresolved. The CDR3 spans 11 residues. The V end lost 4 bases, the J end lost 6 bases, and 6 bases lay between the germline ends. Germline CDR1 is SGHTA and CDR2 is FQGTGA. DNA of the CDR3: TGTGCCAGCAGCTCGGGAGCTGAAGCTTTCTTT. It is translated as CASSSGAEAFF.

Here the CDR3 DNA reads TGCGCCAGCAGCCCCCAGGCGGGCAACTCCTACAATGAGCAGTTCTTC. Translated, it gives CASSPQAGNSYNEQFF. The rearrangement links TRBV5-1 to TRBJ2-1, with a tentative D call TRBD2 (5 bases). V was clipped by 4 bases and J by 0 bases, with 14 bases between them. The CDR3 extends over 16 amino acids. The germline V gene encodes CDR1 SGHRS and CDR2 YFSETQ.

This sequence joins TRBV5-1 and TRBJ1-1; TRBD1 is a possible D gene (5 bases). This CDR3 region has 13 residues. Trimming left V 4 bases short and J 5 bases short, with 12 bases between. Germline V CDR1 and CDR2: SGHRS, YFSETQ. The CDR3 reads CASSGGTVTEAFF. DNA of the CDR3: TGCGCCAGCAGCGGCGGGACCGTAACTGAAGCTTTCTTT. The full variable domain, in which reference TRBV5-1 and TRBJ1-1 provide the parts outside the CDR3, is KAGVTQTPRYLIKTRGQQVTLSCSPISGHRSVSWYQQTPGQGLQFLFEYFSETQRNKGNFPGRFSGRQFSNSRSEMNVSTLELGDSALYLCASSGGTVTEAFFGQGTRLTVV.

The chain carries TRBV5-1 and TRBJ2-3, with TRBD1 matching 12 bases. The CDR3 extends over 11 amino acids. After removal of 4 bases from V and 14 bases from J, the junction contained 2 bases not matched to a gene. Per germline, CDR1 SGHRS and CDR2 YFSETQ. The CDR3 coding sequence is TGCGCCAGCAGCGGGACAGGGGGCCGGTATTTT. Protein product: CASSGTGGRYF.

The rearrangement uses TRBV19 and TRBJ2-5; 8 bases match TRBD2. CDR1 LNHDA and CDR2 SQIVND come from the germline V gene (reference sequence). The CDR3 has 14 amino acids. V was clipped by 5 bases and J by 5 bases; unmatched bases: 7. The CDR3 nucleotides are TGTGCCAGTAGTGTTCTTAGCGGGACGGAGACCCAGTACTTC. This gives the protein CASSVLSGTETQYF.

This chain uses TRBV10-3 with TRBJ1-2; weak D call: TRBD1 (5 bases). The CDR3 is 15 residues long. Germline CDR1 is ENHRY and CDR2 is SYGVKD. Trimming stripped 4 bases from V and 0 bases from J, with 12 bases between. CDR3 sequence: CAISALGTPNYGYTF. CDR3 bases: TGTGCCATCAGTGCATTGGGGACGCCTAACTATGGCTACACCTTC.

Only one count was recorded for this clone. CDR3 residues: CASTGLGRGVGKNQPQHF. As DNA, the CDR3 is TGTGCCAGCACCGGCCTCGGCAGGGGGGTCGGAAAAAATCAGCCCCAGCATTTT. V usage is TRBV28 and J usage is TRBJ1-5; 7 bases agree with TRBD1. This CDR3 contains 18 residues. Losses at the gene ends were 7 bases for V and 4 bases for J; bases not matched to a gene: 19. The germline V gene has CDR1 MDHEN and CDR2 SYDVKM.

The chain employs TRBV6-5 and TRBJ2-1; possibly TRBD2 for D (6 bases). With 6 bases removed from V and 0 bases from J, the gap between germline ends came to 12 bases. The CDR3 totals 15 residues. Germline values: CDR1 MNHEY, CDR2 SVGAGI. CDR3 in amino acids: CASSGGANSYNEQFF. In DNA, the CDR3 is TGTGCCAGCAGCGGGGGAGCCAACTCCTACAATGAGCAGTTCTTC.

The V call is TRBV5-4, the J call TRBJ2-7; the D gene is possibly TRBD1 (5 bases). This CDR3 has 16 amino acids. The V end was cut by 0 bases, the J end by 0 bases, with 13 bases between. The germline V gene encodes CDR1 SGHNT and CDR2 YYREEE (reference sequence). CDR3 sequence (DNA): TGTGCCAGCAGCTTGGGGGCAGGGTCAGACTCCTACGAGCAGTACTTC. This encodes CASSLGAGSDSYEQYF.

The V call is TRBV27, the J call TRBJ2-7; 9 bases agree with TRBD1. This CDR3 spans 15 amino acids. Germline trimming cut 4 bases from V and 5 bases from J; bases unmatched to any gene: 9. Germline V gives CDR1 MNHEY, CDR2 SMNVEV (reference sequence). DNA for the CDR3: TGTGCCAGCAGTTACTATCCGGGACAGGGAAACGAGCAGTACTTC. Its translation is CASSYYPGQGNEQYF.

This clone was seen once. The chain carries TRBV6-5 and TRBJ2-1; TRBD1 agrees at 9 bases. The CDR3 totals 15 residues. The germline V gene has CDR1 MNHEY and CDR2 SVGAGI. The V gene end was trimmed by 6 bases and the J gene end by 6 bases; junction bases not matched to a gene: 9. The CDR3 nucleotides are TGTGCCAGCAGGCAAGGACAGGGGCCCACCAATGAGCAGTTCTTC. Protein product: CASRQGQGPTNEQFF.

V is TRBV7-2 and J is TRBJ2-1, with 15 bases that match TRBD2. V trimming: 8 bases; J trimming: 10 bases; junction bases outside the gene matches: 3. Germline V CDR1 and CDR2: SGHTA, FQGNSA. CDR3 length: 13 amino acids. The CDR3 sequence: CASGGLAGGEQFF. The CDR3 DNA is TGTGCCAGCGGGGGACTAGCGGGGGGCGAGCAGTTCTTC. The variable domain in full, with the rest retrieved from reference TRBV7-2 and TRBJ2-1, is GAGVSQSPSNKVTEKGKDVELRCDPISGHTALYWYRQSLGQGLEFLIYFQGNSAPDKSGLPSDRFSAERTGGSVSTLTIQRTQQEDSAVYLCASGGLAGGEQFFGPGTRLTVL.

The CDR3 DNA is TGTGCCAGTAGTCTTCCACCGAACACTGAAGCTTTCTTT. Its translation: CASSLPPNTEAFF. The V gene is TRBV19, the J gene TRBJ1-1, with no clear D. V shed 5 bases and J shed 1 base, with 8 bases lying between them. In germline, CDR1 is LNHDA, CDR2 SQIVND (reference sequence). There are 13 residues in the CDR3.